Each of the 26 T cell receptor beta chains below was sequenced from the same sample in a study of blood T cell repertoires in COVID-19. Clones were sequenced by immunoSEQ multiplex PCR, and TCRdb holds only the in-frame ones, with some missing. The sample yields approximately 120,000 clones, around nine tenths seen once. The sequencing input was peripheral blood. Source of these receptors: a human donor with acute or convalescent COVID-19. The donor label of this sample is uncertain.

This clone was detected once. V and J are TRBV9 and TRBJ1-5, with D tentatively TRBD1 (5 bases). Germline assignment: CDR1 SGDLS and CDR2 YYNGEE. Between the trimmed V and J ends, which lost 0 bases and 10 bases, there was a span of 20 bases. This CDR3 spans 16 amino acids. The CDR3 DNA sequence: TGTGCCAGCAGCGTAGGGGAGGGAAGGGGAGGGGACCCCCAGCATTTT. It specifies CASSVGEGRGGDPQHF. Complete variable domain (other parts from reference TRBV9 and TRBJ1-5): DSGVTQTPKHLITATGQRVTLRCSPRSGDLSVYWYQQSLDQGLQFLIQYYNGEERAKGNILERFSAQQFPDLHSELNLSSLELGDSALYFCASSVGEGRGGDPQHFGDGTRLSIL.

The chain combines TRBV30 with TRBJ1-2, with TRBD1 matching over 10 bases. Germline trimming cut 1 base from V and 12 bases from J; bases unmatched to any gene: 14. The CDR3 has 15 amino acids. CDR1 and CDR2 from the germline V gene are GTSNPN and SVGIG (reference sequence). The CDR3 DNA sequence: TGTGCCTGGAGTGATTGGAGACAGGGGGCTTACCAGAACACCTTC. Residues: CAWSDWRQGAYQNTF.

V usage is TRBV29-1 and J usage is TRBJ2-7; D possibly corresponds to TRBD1 (6 bases). The CDR3 loop spans 12 amino acids. Germline values: CDR1 SQVTM, CDR2 ANQGSEA. Trimming took 6 bases from V and 2 from J, leaving 11 bases between them. The CDR3 is CSVTTGPYEQYF. CDR3 coding DNA: TGCAGCGTCACGACAGGACCCTACGAGCAGTACTTC.

The chain combines TRBV7-6 with TRBJ1-2, with 10 bases identical to TRBD1. The trim removed 4 bases at V and 4 bases at J, leaving 15 bases unmatched. Germline V lookup: CDR1 SGHVS, CDR2 FNYEAQ. The CDR3 runs 18 residues. In DNA, the CDR3 is TGTGCCAGCAGCTCAGTCCCGGGACAGGGGTCGGAGCTCTATGGCTACACCTTC. Its translation is CASSSVPGQGSELYGYTF.

The gene calls are TRBV6-5 and TRBJ1-2; D is ambiguous. This CDR3 has 13 amino acids. The germline CDR1 and CDR2 sequences are MNHEY and SVGAGI. The V and J ends lost 7 bases and 2 bases respectively, with 11 bases between them. As DNA, the CDR3 is TGTGCCAGCAACCCGACATGGAACTATGGCTACACCTTC. Translated, it gives CASNPTWNYGYTF.

The V and J genes are TRBV7-3 and TRBJ1-2, with D possibly TRBD1 on 6 matching bases. Trimming cost V 7 bases and J 4 bases, with 40 bases left between them. The CDR3 runs to 22 residues. Germline CDR1 reads SGHTA; CDR2 reads FQGTGA. CDR3 amino acids: CASIPLRFFRVGWGRFPYGYTF. The CDR3 nucleotides are TGTGCCAGCATACCCCTTCGCTTTTTTCGAGTCGGGTGGGGGCGCTTCCCCTATGGCTACACCTTC.

V usage is TRBV19 and J usage is TRBJ1-2, with a tentative D call TRBD1 (5 bases). The CDR3 spans 13 residues. CDR1 LNHDA and CDR2 SQIVND come from the germline V gene (reference sequence). V lost 6 bases, J lost 2 bases, and 10 bases lay in between. In DNA form, the CDR3 reads TGTGCCAGTAGCTCGACAGAGAACTATGGCTACACCTTC. Translated, it gives CASSSTENYGYTF.

This rearrangement joins TRBV7-9 to TRBJ2-4; D uncertain. The CDR3 consists of 12 residues. V lost 1 base, J lost 10 bases, and 8 bases lay in between. Germline V gives CDR1 SEHNR, CDR2 FQNEAQ (reference sequence). CDR3 residues: CASSLDGPIQYF. Written as DNA, the CDR3 is TGTGCCAGCAGCTTAGACGGTCCAATTCAGTACTTC. The complete variable domain, with remaining parts taken from reference TRBV7-9 and TRBJ2-4, reads DTGVSQNPRHKITKRGQNVTFRCDPISEHNRLYWYRQTLGQGPEFLTYFQNEAQLEKSRLLSDRFSAERPKGSFSTLEIQRTEQGDSAMYLCASSLDGPIQYFGAGTRLSVL.

This clone was seen a few times. The rearrangement links TRBV12-3 or TRBV12-4 to TRBJ1-2; no reliable D call. The V gene lost 4 bases and the J gene lost 7 bases, with 13 bases spanning the gap. The CDR3 runs to 13 residues. Written as DNA, the CDR3 is TGTGCCAGCAGTTCCGGGTTTCCAGCTGGCTACACCTTC. This translates into CASSSGFPAGYTF.

This clone showed up just once. The chain carries TRBV5-1 and TRBJ2-1; maybe TRBD2 (6 bases). Trimming took off 4 bases at V and 7 bases at J, with 9 bases between the two ends. This CDR3 region has 12 residues. The germline gives CDR1 SGHRS, CDR2 YFSETQ. The CDR3: CASSHGGNEQFF. The CDR3 DNA sequence: TGCGCCAGCAGCCACGGGGGTAATGAGCAGTTCTTC.

This sequence joins TRBV4-3 and TRBJ2-2, with D perhaps matching TRBD1 (6 bases). CDR3 size: 16 residues. Per germline, CDR1 LGHNA and CDR2 YSLEER. V was cut by 1 base and J by 1 base, with 10 bases left in between. The CDR3 region is CASSQARGWNTGELFF. The CDR3 DNA is TGCGCCAGCAGCCAAGCCAGGGGTTGGAACACCGGGGAGCTGTTTTTT.

The chain uses TRBV4-1 and TRBJ1-2, with 7 nucleotides matching TRBD1. The J segment lost 4 bases and the V segment lost 0 bases, leaving 8 bases of the junction unmatched. This CDR3 spans 16 amino acids. Germline CDR1 is MGHRA and CDR2 is YSYEKL. CDR3 sequence: CASSQEGWTGSYGYTF. The DNA for the CDR3 is TGCGCCAGCAGCCAAGAGGGGTGGACAGGAAGCTATGGCTACACCTTC.

This clone was recorded only once. The chain uses TRBV7-8 and TRBJ1-1; possibly TRBD1 for D (6 bases). Germline V CDR1 and CDR2: SGHVS, FQNEAQ. This CDR3 has 14 amino acids. With 6 bases removed from V and 1 base from J, the gap between germline ends came to 12 bases. For the CDR3, the DNA is TGTGCCAGCAGTAGGGGACACTCGAACACTGAAGCTTTCTTT. Encoded protein: CASSRGHSNTEAFF.

This sequence joins TRBV5-1 and TRBJ2-7; D unresolved. There are 15 residues in the CDR3. CDR1 is SGHRS, CDR2 YFSETQ, per germline. Trimming removed 1 base from V and 2 bases from J, with 13 bases in between. CDR3: CASSLSSGSTYEQYF. CDR3 bases: TGCGCCAGCAGCTTGAGTTCCGGTTCTACCTACGAGCAGTACTTC.

This chain connects TRBV7-2 to TRBJ1-3; D unresolved. From germline, CDR1 is SGHTA and CDR2 FQGNSA. V was pared by 5 bases and J by 7 bases, with 9 bases between. CDR3 length equals 12 residues. The CDR3 DNA reads TGTGCCAGCAGCCAACAAGTCAACACCATATATTTT. Protein product: CASSQQVNTIYF.

The chain joins TRBV11-2 to TRBJ1-2; D is perhaps TRBD1 (6 bases). The germline V gene encodes CDR1 SGHAT and CDR2 FQNNGV. Deletions cut 0 bases from V and 1 base from J, with 21 bases between. The CDR3 contains 19 residues. CDR3 residues: CASSLDGLGTFSLNYGYTF. DNA for the CDR3: TGTGCCAGCAGCTTAGATGGGCTAGGGACATTCTCACTTAACTATGGCTACACCTTC. The full variable domain, rest sourced from reference TRBV11-2 and TRBJ1-2, is EAGVAQSPRYKIIEKRQSVAFWCNPISGHATLYWYQQILGQGPKLLIQFQNNGVVDDSQLPKDRFSAERLKGVDSTLKIQPAKLEDSAVYLCASSLDGLGTFSLNYGYTFGSGTRLTVV.

The rearrangement joins TRBV4-3 to TRBJ1-2, with D unclear. Germline V CDR1 and CDR2: LGHNA, YSLEER. V shed 0 bases and J shed 3 bases, with 11 bases lying between them. The CDR3 totals 15 residues. CDR3 nucleotides: TGCGCCAGCAGCCAAGATCGGGAGTGGGACTATGGCTACACCTTC. Amino acid sequence: CASSQDREWDYGYTF.

The genes are TRBV7-2 and TRBJ2-1; the match to TRBD2 covers 8 bases. The CDR3 has 12 residues. Germline loops: CDR1 SGHTA, CDR2 FQGNSA. V shed 1 base, J shed 10 bases, and the junction held 0 bases outside the gene matches. The CDR3 here is CASSLGGGEQFF. The CDR3 nucleotides read TGTGCCAGCAGCTTAGGCGGGGGGGAGCAGTTCTTC.

The chain carries TRBV2 and TRBJ2-1; D may be TRBD2 (5 bases). This CDR3 contains 14 residues. Germline-derived CDR1 and CDR2 are SNHLY and FYNNEI. V was clipped by 6 bases and J by 15 bases, with 24 bases between them. CDR3 residues: CASRAVLGELGLFF. The CDR3 bases are TGTGCCAGCAGGGCCGTTCTCGGGGAGCTGGGGTTGTTCTTC. Supplemented by reference TRBV2 and TRBJ2-1, the full variable domain reads EPEVTQTPSHQVTQMGQEVILRCVPISNHLYFYWYRQILGQKVEFLVSFYNNEISEKSEIFDDQFSVERPDGSNFTLKIRSTKLEDSAMYFCASRAVLGELGLFFGPGTRLTVL.

V gene TRBV18 combines with J gene TRBJ1-2, with 9 bases lining up with TRBD1. J lost 7 bases, V lost 0 bases, and 6 bases had no gene match. The germline V gene has CDR1 KGHSH and CDR2 LQKENI. The CDR3 totals 15 residues. The CDR3 DNA reads as TGTGCCAGCTCACCACCCCACAGGGGGCTTGGTGGCTACACCTTC. This sequence encodes CASSPPHRGLGGYTF.

The chain links TRBV7-8 to TRBJ1-1; D is ambiguous. CDR1 and CDR2 (germline): SGHVS, FQNEAQ. V was clipped by 3 bases and J by 11 bases, with 10 bases between them. The CDR3 has 11 amino acids. The CDR3 coding sequence is TGTGCCAGCAGCTTCGGAGGGAACGCTTTCTTT. Translated, it gives CASSFGGNAFF. The full variable domain, rest sourced from reference TRBV7-8 and TRBJ1-1, is GAGVSQSPRYKVAKRGQDVALRCDPISGHVSLFWYQQALGQGPEFLTYFQNEAQLDKSGLPSDRFFAERPEGSVSTLKIQRTQQEDSAVYLCASSFGGNAFFGQGTRLTVV.

This clone was observed a single time. The CDR3 spells CASSLWAEGNTEAFF. CDR3 DNA sequence: TGTGCCAGCAGCTTGTGGGCAGAGGGCAACACTGAAGCTTTCTTT. The chain is built from TRBV5-5 and TRBJ1-1, with D hard to call. CDR1 is SGHKS, CDR2 YYEKEE, per germline (reference sequence). Trimming took 1 base from V and 2 from J, leaving 12 bases between them. This CDR3 comprises 15 residues.

The chain carries TRBV7-3 and TRBJ2-3; D not resolved. From germline, CDR1 is SGHTA and CDR2 FQGTGA. The CDR3 is made up of 15 amino acids. The germline V and J ends were trimmed by 0 bases and 0 bases, with 7 bases remaining between them. CDR3 loop: CASSLTGFSTDTQYF. The CDR3 nucleotides read TGTGCCAGCAGCTTAACCGGGTTCAGCACAGATACGCAGTATTTT.

This chain links TRBV7-2 with TRBJ2-2; 16 positions agree with TRBD2. Germline trimming cut 2 bases from V and 5 bases from J; bases unmatched to any gene: 8. Germline CDR1 reads SGHTA; CDR2 reads FQGNSA. The CDR3 contains 19 residues. CDR3 region: CASSLRSGGLAGGTGELFF. The CDR3 coding sequence is TGTGCCAGCAGCTTAAGGAGTGGGGGACTAGCGGGAGGGACCGGGGAGCTGTTTTTT.

The chain uses TRBV7-7 and TRBJ2-5; 16 positions match TRBD2. From germline, CDR1 is SSHAT and CDR2 FNYEAQ (reference sequence). The CDR3 has 16 amino acids. The ends lost 5 bases at V and 5 bases at J; junction bases unmatched: 5. CDR3 region: CASSQGLAGGQETQYF. CDR3 sequence (DNA): TGTGCCAGCAGCCAGGGACTAGCGGGGGGGCAGGAGACCCAGTACTTC.

The chain uses TRBV7-2 and TRBJ1-1, with unresolved D. Trimming shortened V by 4 bases and J by 9 bases, and 12 bases separated the two germline ends. Germline values: CDR1 SGHTA, CDR2 FQGNSA. The CDR3 consists of 12 residues. CDR3 in DNA: TGTGCCAGCAGCTCACCATGGGCGAAAGCTTTCTTT. Amino acids: CASSSPWAKAFF.